One and the same sample provided the 26 T cell receptor beta chains below, sequenced in a study of tumor-infiltrating lymphocytes in primary liver carcinoma. Unsorted whole blood supplied the RNA, and germline DNA was extracted too. TCR beta cDNA was made from 500 ng total RNA with a constant-region primer. ARM-PCR was slightly modified, and three nested multiplex PCR rounds with it gave rise to the TCR beta libraries. Primers for the first two PCR rounds were TRBV1-TRBV30 forward primers and a C-beta reverse primer (about 9 cycles per round). TCRdb called the multiplex PCR reads again in MiXCR, with one record for every CDR3 protein. This table holds fewer than 250,000 distinct CDR3 sequences, approximately 64% found once. Input material: peripheral blood. Receptor source: a woman aged 60-75 years with primary liver carcinoma and hepatitis B virus infection.

This clonotype has a count of ten or more. J is TRBJ2-5 and V is TRBV6-2 or TRBV6-3; D ambiguous. Trimming cost V 5 bases and J 5 bases, with 21 bases left between them. Germline V lookup: CDR1 MNHEY, CDR2 SVGEGT. CDR3 length: 16 residues. DNA of the CDR3: TGTGCCAGCAGTCCGCTGGGGTCCGATGGGGTGGAGACCCAGTACTTC. Translation: CASSPLGSDGVETQYF.

This clonotype was found many times. The chain combines TRBV11-2 with TRBJ1-2; D might be TRBD1 (5 bases). Trimming removed 5 bases from V and 8 bases from J, with 18 bases in between. The CDR3 totals 14 residues. Looked up from germline, CDR1 is SGHAT and CDR2 is FQNNGV. The CDR3, as DNA: TGTGCCAGCAGCCCTAGAGTTCAGGGATACGGCTACACCTTC. Translated, it gives CASSPRVQGYGYTF.

Worth noting for this clonotype: Its ends do not fully match the called genes, so a read error is possible. The chain joins TRBV4-1 to TRBJ1-5; D ambiguous. The length of the CDR3 is 14 residues. The germline gives CDR1 MGHRA, CDR2 YSYEKL. The DNA of the CDR3 is TGCGCCGGCAGCCCGATCGAGACGGGTCGGCCCCAGCATTTT. Its protein is CAGSPIETGRPQHF.

As for this clonotype: The junction differs from germline at one of its ends, possibly a read error. V gene TRBV11-2 combines with J gene TRBJ1-6; 8 positions match TRBD1. The CDR3 contains 15 residues. Germline assignment: CDR1 SGHAT and CDR2 FQNNGV. In DNA, the CDR3 is TGTGCCAGCAGCTTAAGTGGGACAGGATTCTCACCCCCCTACTTT. Encoded protein: CASSLSGTGFSPPYF.

Regarding this clonotype: This clone may be a read error of a much larger clone one base away. The chain links TRBV12-3 or TRBV12-4 to TRBJ2-5; the D gene is possibly TRBD1 (5 bases). V was shortened by 5 bases and J by 5 bases, with 18 bases between the two germline ends. This CDR3 comprises 15 residues. CDR3 DNA: TGTGCCAGCAGTCGGTCAGGGTTGTCGCAGGAGACCCAGTACTTC. It translates to CASSRSGLSQETQYF.

A remark on this clonotype: A single base separates this from a much larger clone, so it may be a read error. A read error is likely, as this CDR3 ends without the conserved phenylalanine or tryptophan. The chain employs TRBV6-1 and TRBJ2-5, with D possibly matching TRBD1 (6 bases). Trimming left V 6 bases short and J 5 bases short, with 19 bases between. This CDR3 spans 15 amino acids. Per germline, CDR1 MNHNS and CDR2 SASEGT. CDR3 sequence: CASSKQGAPQETQYL. The CDR3 bases are TGTGCCAGCAGCAAACAGGGAGCCCCTCAGGAGACCCAGTACCTC.

This clonotype was seen only once. An end of the junction differs from the germline gene, which may be a read error. V usage is TRBV7-9 and J usage is TRBJ2-7, with D tentatively TRBD2 (5 bases). CDR1 is SEHNR and CDR2 is FQNEAQ in the germline V gene (reference sequence). This CDR3 has 12 amino acids. CDR3 sequence: CASSLAPYEQYF. In DNA, the CDR3 is TGCGCCAGCAGCCTAGCCCCCTACGAGCAGTACTTC.

The J gene is TRBJ2-1, the V gene TRBV11-2, with D possibly TRBD1 on 6 matching bases. The CDR3 covers 12 residues. Germline loops: CDR1 SGHAT, CDR2 FQNNGV. CDR3: CISSRTDNEQFF. In DNA form, the CDR3 reads TGTATCAGCAGCCGGACAGACAATGAGCAGTTCTTC.

With respect to this clonotype: The CDR3 carries no conserved terminal phenylalanine or tryptophan, so it likely arises from a read error. This chain joins TRBV28 and TRBJ2-3; 10 bases align to TRBD1. Trimming cost V 7 bases and J 5 bases; bases outside gene matches: 9. The CDR3 spans 15 residues. Germline CDR1 is MDHEN and CDR2 is SYDVKM. DNA of the CDR3: TGTGCCAGCACCTTGGGAGGACAGGGGGGAGATACGCAGTATTCT. This encodes CASTLGGQGGDTQYS.

About this clonotype: A read error may produce the germline difference seen at one junction end. The chain combines TRBV11-2 with TRBJ2-7, with D unclear. The CDR3 length is 17 residues. The V gene's germline CDR1 is SGHAT and CDR2 FQNNGV. CDR3 loop: CASTTFTTLGRFNEQYF. CDR3 coding DNA: TGTGCCAGCACCACCTTCACAACGCTGGGCAGGTTCAACGAACAGTACTTC.

This clonotype was detected many times. With a much larger clone just one base away, this may be a read error. The CDR3 spells CSVEDPLGGAYNEQFF. The CDR3 region has the DNA TGCAGCGTTGAAGATCCTTTGGGGGGAGCCTACAATGAGCAGTTCTTC. The chain links TRBV29-1 to TRBJ2-1; tentatively, D is TRBD2 (6 bases). Germline V CDR1 and CDR2: SQVTM, ANQGSEA. V lost 0 bases and J 2 bases, leaving 14 bases between the germline ends. This CDR3 is 16 amino acids long.

Turning to this clonotype: The conserved phenylalanine or tryptophan normally closing the CDR3 is absent here, so this likely arose from a read error. This rearrangement joins TRBV5-4 to TRBJ2-7; the D gene could be TRBD1 or TRBD2 (6 bases each). Trimming cost V 4 bases and J 4 bases, with 15 bases left between them. The CDR3 is made up of 14 amino acids. CDR1 and CDR2 from the germline V gene are SGHNT and YYREEE (reference sequence). CDR3 in DNA: TGTGCCAGCAGCGTTGGAGAGGGGGGTTACGAGCAGTACTCC. Its protein is CASSVGEGGYEQYS.

To note about this clonotype: The junction departs from the called germline gene at one end, perhaps through a read error. The chain couples TRBV18 to TRBJ2-7, with 8 positions matching TRBD1. Germline V gene data show CDR1 as KGHSH and CDR2 as LQKENI. CDR3 length equals 13 residues. CDR3 amino acids: CASSPGTGYEQYF. The CDR3 region has the DNA TGTGCCAGCTCACCAGGGACAGGCTACGAGCAGTATTTC.

Note on this clonotype: One base away lies a much larger clone, so this may be a sequencing read error. The chain joins TRBV5-4 to TRBJ2-5; 9 bases align to TRBD1. CDR1 and CDR2 (germline): SGHNT, YYREEE (reference sequence). The ends lost 4 bases at V and 14 bases at J; junction bases unmatched: 15. The CDR3 has 14 amino acids. This chain's CDR3 is CASSRTGDGYHFYF. Here the CDR3 DNA reads TGTGCCAGCAGCCGGACAGGGGATGGATACCATTTCTACTTC.

This chain uses TRBV5-4 with TRBJ1-2; unclear D gene. The CDR3 sequence is 13 residues long. Between the trimmed V and J ends, which lost 5 bases and 2 bases, there was a span of 10 bases. CDR1 and CDR2 (germline): SGHNT, YYREEE (reference sequence). This CDR3 is CASSPDQNYGYTF. The DNA of the CDR3 is TGTGCCAGCAGTCCGGACCAGAACTATGGCTACACCTTC. Full variable domain (remainder filled in from reference TRBV5-4 and TRBJ1-2): ETGVTQSPTHLIKTRGQQVTLRCSSQSGHNTVSWYQQALGQGPQFIFQYYREEENGRGNFPPRFSGLQFPNYSSELNVNALELDDSALYLCASSPDQNYGYTFGSGTRLTVV.

This clonotype was seen just once. The chain uses TRBV2 and TRBJ2-2; D unclear. Germline CDR1 is SNHLY and CDR2 is FYNNEI. This CDR3 has 15 amino acids. The V end was cut by 5 bases, the J end by 5 bases, with 15 bases between. The CDR3, as DNA: TGTGCCAGCAGTAGAGTGACTCCAGATACCGGGGAGCTGTTTTTT. Translating gives CASSRVTPDTGELFF.

V usage is TRBV28 and J usage is TRBJ2-3; D assignment may be TRBD1 or TRBD2 (5 bases each). Germline CDR1 and CDR2: MDHEN and SYDVKM. The CDR3 covers 13 residues. Trimming left V 5 bases short and J 4 bases short, with 10 bases between. This chain's CDR3 is CASSHRGPDTQYF. The CDR3 coding sequence is TGTGCCAGCAGTCATCGGGGACCAGATACGCAGTATTTT. Variable domain in full (rest from reference TRBV28 and TRBJ2-3): DVKVTQSSRYLVKRTGEKVFLECVQDMDHENMFWYRQDPGLGLRLIYFSYDVKMKEKGDIPEGYSVSREKKERFSLILESASTNQTSMYLCASSHRGPDTQYFGPGTRLTVL.

A note on this clonotype: At one boundary the junction diverges from the germline segment, which might be a read error. The V call is TRBV29-1, the J call TRBJ1-3; D is uncertain. Germline lookup yields CDR1 SQVTM and CDR2 ANQGSEA. This CDR3 region has 13 residues. CDR3 DNA: TGTAGCGATGATGTGGGAGATGGAAACACCATATATTTT. This codes for CSDDVGDGNTIYF.

In regard to this clonotype: An end of the junction differs from the germline gene, which may be a read error. This chain uses TRBV6-1 with TRBJ2-5; 7 nucleotides align to TRBD2. Germline CDR1 MNHNS, CDR2 SASEGT. The CDR3 covers 13 residues. The CDR3 is CASRGVGKEIQYF. The CDR3 nucleotides are TGTGCCAGCCGGGGGGTAGGGAAAGAGATCCAGTACTTC.

Remarks on this clonotype: A much larger clonotype is one base distant, so this may be a read error. The chain couples TRBV10-2 to TRBJ2-1; the match to TRBD2 covers 9 bases. Germline V gives CDR1 WSHSY, CDR2 SAAADI. The CDR3 contains 14 residues. This chain's CDR3 is CASSGREGYNERFF. CDR3 DNA sequence: TGCGCCAGCAGTGGGCGGGAGGGCTACAATGAGCGGTTCTTC.

Comment on this clonotype: This may come from a read error, since a much larger clone is one base off. The genes are TRBV4-2 and TRBJ2-3; no clear D. The germline CDR1 and CDR2 sequences are LGHNA and YNFKEQ. The CDR3 consists of 13 residues. V dropped 2 bases and J dropped 5 bases, with 8 bases sitting between them. Written as DNA, the CDR3 is TGTGCCAGCAGCCAATGGGCGGAAGATACGCAGTATTTT. Its protein is CASSQWAEDTQYF.

This clonotype was seen at least ten times. The chain carries TRBV29-1 and TRBJ2-4, with 7 bases matching TRBD1. Trimming at V came to 4 bases and at J to 1 base, leaving 4 bases not matched to a gene. CDR1 is SQVTM and CDR2 is ANQGSEA in the germline V gene. CDR3 length equals 14 residues. The CDR3 is CSVVDRTAKNIQYF. CDR3 nucleotide sequence: TGCAGCGTTGTGGACAGGACCGCCAAAAACATTCAGTACTTC.

This clonotype was seen many times. The gene calls are TRBV11-2 and TRBJ1-2; no firm D call. Trimming left V 5 bases short and J 5 bases short, with 15 bases between. Germline-derived CDR1 and CDR2 are SGHAT and FQNNGV. CDR3 length: 14 residues. The CDR3 DNA reads TGTGCCAGCAGCCACCCGGAGGGATATTATGGCTACACCTTC. Its translation is CASSHPEGYYGYTF. The whole variable domain, remainder taken from reference TRBV11-2 and TRBJ1-2, is EAGVAQSPRYKIIEKRQSVAFWCNPISGHATLYWYQQILGQGPKLLIQFQNNGVVDDSQLPKDRFSAERLKGVDSTLKIQPAKLEDSAVYLCASSHPEGYYGYTFGSGTRLTVV.

The rearrangement uses TRBV5-1 and TRBJ2-1; no reliable D call. Germline V lookup: CDR1 SGHRS, CDR2 YFSETQ. This CDR3 contains 15 residues. The V end was cut by 2 bases, the J end by 0 bases, with 9 bases between. CDR3 coding DNA: TGCGCCAGCAGCTTCCCCAAGAGCTCCTACAATGAGCAGTTCTTC. Its protein is CASSFPKSSYNEQFF.

This clonotype was recorded a few times. J is TRBJ1-3 and V is TRBV14; 12 nucleotides agree with TRBD1. J gave up 3 bases and V 3 bases, and 6 bases lay outside the gene matches. Germline CDR1 SGHDN, CDR2 FVKESK. CDR3 length: 17 amino acids. The CDR3 DNA follows: TGTGCCAGCAGCCATTCGGGGACAGGGGGCTTTGGAAACACCATATATTTT. Protein product: CASSHSGTGGFGNTIYF.

The V call is TRBV30, the J call TRBJ2-1, with 7 nucleotides matching TRBD2. The CDR3 runs to 14 residues. Trimming removed 3 bases from V and 5 bases from J; junction bases left unmatched: 7. CDR1 and CDR2 (germline): GTSNPN, SVGIG (reference sequence). CDR3 bases: TGTGCCTGGAGCCTAAGCGGGGTACACAATGAGCAGTTCTTC. Translated, it gives CAWSLSGVHNEQFF.